The rows below give T cell receptor beta chains drawn from one sample of a study of T cells in Graves' hyperthyroidism and ophthalmopathy. A single record per CDR3 protein comes from TCRdb applying MiXCR to the multiplex PCR reads. The sample shows about 560,000 distinct CDR3 sequences, about a sixth of them seen only once. Sequencing input: blood. All receptors derive from a woman aged 18-29 years with Graves' hyperthyroidism. The CDR3 runs from the conserved cysteine through the conserved F or W. The D gene is left open where the match is weak. A row's size may be missing; if present it is once, few, many or a size class.

v_call	j_call	d_call	clone_size	cdr3_nt	cdr3_aa
TRBV7-2	TRBJ1-1	NA	NA	TGTGCCAGCAGCTTTAGACCAGGGGTAAACACTGAAGCTTTCTTT	CASSFRPGVNTEAFF
TRBV5-1	TRBJ1-2	NA	few	TGCGCCAGCAGCTTGGGAGAGGGGATCTCGGGCTACACCTTC	CASSLGEGISGYTF
TRBV7-2	TRBJ1-5	TRBD1	NA	TGTGCCAGCAGCTCCGGGACAGGGGGCATGGGCAATCAGCCCCAGCATTTT	CASSSGTGGMGNQPQHF
TRBV20-1	TRBJ1-2	NA	NA	TGCAGTGCTCTAAACAGGGATAACTATGGCTACACCTTC	CSALNRDNYGYTF
TRBV19	TRBJ1-2	NA	few	TGTGCCAGTAGTATTGTGGGGATGGGTCTCTATGGCTACACCTTC	CASSIVGMGLYGYTF
TRBV4-3	TRBJ2-7	NA	many	TGCGCCAGCAGCCCTCTCGAGCATTCCTACGAGCAGTACTTC	CASSPLEHSYEQYF
TRBV2	TRBJ2-6	TRBD1	many	TGTGCCAGCAGAGGGGACAGGGGGACTGGGGCCAACGTCCTGACTTTC	CASRGDRGTGANVLTF
TRBV28	TRBJ2-7	TRBD2	many	TGTGCCAGCAGTTCCCCCTCTAGCGGGTACGAGCAGTACTTC	CASSSPSSGYEQYF
TRBV6-2/TRBV6-3	TRBJ1-5	NA	few	TGTGCCAGCGCCGAGCAGGGGAATCAGCCCCAGCATTTT	CASAEQGNQPQHF
TRBV5-5	TRBJ1-1	NA	many	TGTGCCAGCAGCGGGAGGACGGGGAACACTGAAGCTTTCTTT	CASSGRTGNTEAFF
TRBV24-1	TRBJ1-2	NA	many	TGTGCCACCAGTGATTTGTACAGGGAGTATGGCTACACCTTC	CATSDLYREYGYTF
TRBV7-2	TRBJ1-4	NA	many	TGTGCCAGCACCGCGGACTTTGGCGAAAAACTGTTTTTT	CASTADFGEKLFF
TRBV6-1	TRBJ2-1	NA	NA	TGTGGCTACGGGGCCTCCTACAATGAGCAGTTCTTC	CGYGASYNEQFF
TRBV11-3	TRBJ2-7	NA	NA	TGTGCCAGCAGCATCGTGTGGGGAGGTGAGCAGTACTTC	CASSIVWGGEQYF
TRBV11-2	TRBJ2-3	NA	many	TGTGCCAGCAGCCGGGACCTCACAGATACGCAGTATTTT	CASSRDLTDTQYF
TRBV7-7	TRBJ2-3	NA	few	TGTGCTAGCAGCTTAGATGGAGGGGTGGCAGATACGCAGTATTTT	CASSLDGGVADTQYF
TRBV6-6	TRBJ2-1	TRBD2	few	TGTGCCAGCAGTTACTCGACAGCGGGGGCCTACAATGAGCAGTTCTTC	CASSYSTAGAYNEQFF
TRBV20-1	TRBJ2-7	NA	many	TGTACAATGCCGTACGAGCAGTACTTC	CTMPYEQYF
TRBV20-1	TRBJ2-4	TRBD1	many	TGCAGTGCTTCCAGGGGGCGCCGGGAATTGAACATTCAGTACTTC	CSASRGRRELNIQYF
TRBV7-9	TRBJ2-1	NA	many	TGTGCCAGCAGCTTAACTGACGGGGACAATGAGCAGTTCTTC	CASSLTDGDNEQFF
TRBV7-8	TRBJ2-7	TRBD2	NA	TGTGCCAACAGCTTATTGGGCGGGGGGGCCTACGAGCAGTACTTC	CANSLLGGGAYEQYF
TRBV10-1	TRBJ2-2	TRBD1	NA	TGCGCCAGCCTTATAACCGGGACAGGGGGCCCGAACACCGGGGAGCTGTTTTTT	CASLITGTGGPNTGELFF
TRBV28	TRBJ2-7	TRBD1	few	TGTGCCAGCAGCGGGACAGCTACTTCCTACGAGCAGTACTTC	CASSGTATSYEQYF
TRBV11-2	TRBJ1-1	NA	many	TGTGCCAGCAGCTTAACGGGCCGACCGGGGACCAAAGCTTTCTTT	CASSLTGRPGTKAFF
TRBV5-1	TRBJ1-6	NA	NA	TGCGCCAGCAGCTTGACCCCGACAGGAGTGAATTCACCCCTCCACTTT	CASSLTPTGVNSPLHF
TRBV2	TRBJ1-5	TRBD1	few	TGTGCCAGCAAGCCCCTCGGGACAGGGGGACTTAGCAATCAGCCCCAGCATTTT	CASKPLGTGGLSNQPQHF
TRBV24-1	TRBJ2-2	NA	NA	TGTGCCGCCTCGGCAGGGAGGACCGGGGAGCTGTTTTTT	CAASAGRTGELFF
TRBV2	TRBJ2-3	TRBD2	NA	TGTGCCAGCAGCCAAGGGATACTAGCGGGGTCCACAGATACGCAGTATTTT	CASSQGILAGSTDTQYF
TRBV29-1	TRBJ2-3	TRBD2	many	TGCAGCGGTAACCGAGCGGGGAGCACAGATACGCAGTATTTT	CSGNRAGSTDTQYF
TRBV6-5	TRBJ2-3	NA	few	TGTGCCAGCAGTTACCCGACAGAAGGGCTCCCTAGCACAGATACGCAGTATTTT	CASSYPTEGLPSTDTQYF